The 16 T cell receptor beta chains presented below share a single source sample, sequenced in a study of blood T cell repertoires in COVID-19 (dated by TCRdb to about 2020). The library came from the immunoSEQ multiplex PCR assay. Imported from immuneACCESS, the table was reduced by TCRdb to in-frame sequences with V and J called. These copies leave out some clones; in studies compared against another copy, an unresolved V gene accounts for under half, and the cause of the remainder is not known. This sample comprises roughly 100,000 clones, around nine tenths of them detected only once. Around 2% of the sample is in the top ten clones. Sequencing input: peripheral blood. All receptors derive from a man aged 50-60 years with active COVID-19.

The rearrangement uses TRBV5-1 and TRBJ2-1; 7 bases fit TRBD1. The CDR3 contains 16 residues. Germline V gene sequence: CDR1 SGHRS, CDR2 YFSETQ. V trimming: 4 bases; J trimming: 2 bases; junction bases outside the gene matches: 9. The CDR3 reads CASSPQTGSAYNEQFF. In nucleotides, the CDR3 is TGCGCCAGCAGCCCACAGACAGGGTCTGCCTACAATGAGCAGTTCTTC.

The gene calls are TRBV14 and TRBJ2-5, with D possibly being TRBD2 (7 bases). The CDR3 is 14 residues long. Germline CDR1 is SGHDN and CDR2 is FVKESK. The V gene lost 4 bases and the J gene lost 5 bases, with 14 bases spanning the gap. DNA of the CDR3: TGTGCCAGCAGCCCGTGGGAGGGGGATGAGACCCAGTACTTC. It codes for CASSPWEGDETQYF.

V gene TRBV11-2 combines with J gene TRBJ2-7; D gene ambiguous. This CDR3 region has 13 residues. V lost 4 bases and J lost 6, with 13 bases in between. From germline, CDR1 is SGHAT and CDR2 FQNNGV. CDR3 loop: CASSSQSLSEQYF. CDR3 nucleotides: TGTGCCAGCAGCTCCCAGTCCCTCTCCGAGCAGTACTTC.

The chain carries TRBV5-1 and TRBJ1-1; TRBD1 might be the D (5 bases). CDR1 SGHRS and CDR2 YFSETQ come from the germline V gene. The V end was cut by 5 bases, the J end by 4 bases, with 15 bases between. CDR3 size: 14 residues. The CDR3 is CASSLNQGTTEAFF. In DNA, the CDR3 is TGCGCCAGCAGTCTCAACCAGGGTACCACTGAAGCTTTCTTT.

The chain uses TRBV7-9 and TRBJ1-1, with unresolved D. This CDR3 contains 13 residues. CDR1 and CDR2 (germline): SEHNR, FQNEAQ (reference sequence). V was cut by 4 bases and J by 6 bases, with 12 bases left in between. CDR3 in amino acids: CASSSTSGAEAFF. CDR3 sequence (DNA): TGTGCCAGCAGCTCCACTTCTGGAGCTGAAGCTTTCTTT.

The chain carries TRBV29-1 and TRBJ1-2; D unclear. This CDR3 contains 13 residues. Trimming removed 4 bases at V and 2 bases at J, with 11 bases between. CDR1 is SQVTM and CDR2 is ANQGSEA in the germline V gene. This chain's CDR3 is CSVGQVLNYGYTF. CDR3 nucleotide sequence: TGCAGCGTTGGACAAGTACTGAACTATGGCTACACCTTC.

This sequence joins TRBV4-2 and TRBJ1-1; no firm D call. CDR3 size: 13 residues. Germline CDR1 and CDR2: LGHNA and YNFKEQ. Trimming took off 7 bases at V and 1 base at J, with 10 bases between the two ends. The CDR3: CASTPRSNTEAFF. CDR3 nucleotide sequence: TGTGCCAGCACGCCACGGTCGAACACTGAAGCTTTCTTT.

The chain has TRBV12-5 and TRBJ2-7; possible D gene TRBD1, 6 bases. Trimming pared 5 bases from V and 6 bases from J, leaving 17 bases between. CDR1 is LGHNT and CDR2 is FRNRAP in the germline V gene. The CDR3 loop spans 14 amino acids. CDR3 loop: CASGPWGRNSEQYF. In nucleotides, the CDR3 is TGTGCTAGTGGTCCATGGGGGCGTAACTCCGAGCAGTACTTC.

This clone showed up many times. This CDR3 is CASSQFQGTYEQYF. CDR3 DNA sequence: TGCGCCAGCAGCCAATTCCAGGGAACCTACGAGCAGTACTTC. The V and J genes are TRBV4-1 and TRBJ2-7, with D perhaps TRBD1 (5 bases). Trimming removed 2 bases at V and 2 bases at J, with 10 bases between. This CDR3 contains 14 residues. Germline-derived CDR1 and CDR2 are MGHRA and YSYEKL.

The chain combines TRBV5-5 with TRBJ1-3; D possibly corresponds to TRBD1 (5 bases). Trimming pared 4 bases from V and 3 bases from J, leaving 11 bases between. Per germline, CDR1 SGHKS and CDR2 YYEKEE (reference sequence). This CDR3 is 14 amino acids long. CDR3 protein: CASSRDSGGNTIYF. CDR3 nucleotide sequence: TGTGCCAGCAGCCGTGACAGTGGTGGAAACACCATATATTTT.

The rearrangement uses TRBV27 and TRBJ1-2; tentatively, D is TRBD1 (6 bases). The V gene lost 3 bases and the J gene lost 5 bases, with 13 bases spanning the gap. Germline CDR1 MNHEY, CDR2 SMNVEV (reference sequence). CDR3 length: 14 residues. CDR3 region: CASSFTGTEYGYTF. CDR3 DNA: TGTGCCAGCAGTTTCACAGGGACCGAATATGGCTACACCTTC.

V and J are TRBV27 and TRBJ2-7; D not certain. Trimming pared 3 bases from V and 3 bases from J, leaving 15 bases between. CDR3 length: 15 residues. In germline, CDR1 is MNHEY, CDR2 SMNVEV (reference sequence). CDR3 in amino acids: CASSFLARSDYEQYF. CDR3 coding DNA: TGTGCCAGCAGTTTCCTCGCCAGGTCCGACTACGAGCAGTACTTC.

The rearrangement joins TRBV7-8 to TRBJ2-5, with TRBD1 matching 9 bases. CDR3 length: 17 amino acids. Germline loops: CDR1 SGHVS, CDR2 FQNEAQ. J was trimmed by 2 bases and V by 5 bases; bases with no gene match: 12. The CDR3 nucleotides are TGTGCCAGCAGCCCCAGGCGAGGACAGGGGACTCAAGAGACCCAGTACTTC. This translates into CASSPRRGQGTQETQYF. The whole variable domain, filled in from reference TRBV7-8 and TRBJ2-5, reads GAGVSQSPRYKVAKRGQDVALRCDPISGHVSLFWYQQALGQGPEFLTYFQNEAQLDKSGLPSDRFFAERPEGSVSTLKIQRTQQEDSAVYLCASSPRRGQGTQETQYFGPGTRLLVL.

This chain joins TRBV6-5 and TRBJ1-1, with D tentatively TRBD1 (6 bases). V lost 6 bases, J lost 3 bases, and 17 bases lay in between. The length of the CDR3 is 15 residues. The germline CDR1 and CDR2 sequences are MNHEY and SVGAGI. CDR3 sequence (DNA): TGTGCCAGCAGGAGGGGGGGGGCCGGTGACACTGAAGCTTTCTTT. It encodes CASRRGGAGDTEAFF.

The V and J genes are TRBV19 and TRBJ2-7, with D tentatively TRBD1 (5 bases). CDR3 size: 14 residues. The V and J ends lost 1 base and 0 bases respectively, with 7 bases between them. Germline assignment: CDR1 LNHDA and CDR2 SQIVND (reference sequence). The CDR3 loop reads CASSIGGGSYEQYF. The CDR3 coding sequence is TGTGCCAGTAGTATAGGGGGCGGCTCCTACGAGCAGTACTTC.

This sequence joins TRBV5-4 and TRBJ2-3, with D unresolved. Germline assignment: CDR1 SGHNT and CDR2 YYREEE (reference sequence). V was cut by 3 bases and J by 4 bases, with 6 bases left in between. The CDR3 runs to 12 residues. The CDR3 bases are TGTGCCAGCAGCTCCCGTTCAGATACGCAGTATTTT. Amino acids: CASSSRSDTQYF.